The 18 T cell receptor beta chains presented below share a single source sample, sequenced in a study of identical twins. In TCRdb, the 5' RACE reads were re-called with MiXCR into one record per CDR3 protein. Of around 1.7 million distinct CDR3 sequences in the sample, about 30% were seen once. The sample was cord blood. The receptors come from a newborn girl in good health.

This clonotype was seen repeatedly, ten times or more. The V call is TRBV25-1, the J call TRBJ2-4; D unclear. The CDR3 totals 13 residues. Trimming removed 3 bases at V and 0 bases at J, with 3 bases between. Germline V lookup: CDR1 MGHDK, CDR2 SYGVNS. CDR3 in DNA: TGTGCCAGCAGTGAGACAGCCAAAAACATTCAGTACTTC. This encodes CASSETAKNIQYF. Drawing the rest from reference TRBV25-1 and TRBJ2-4, the complete variable domain is EADIYQTPRYLVIGTGKKITLECSQTMGHDKMYWYQQDPGMELHLIHYSYGVNSTEKGDLSSESTVSRIRTEHFPLTLESARPSHTSQYLCASSETAKNIQYFGAGTRLSVL.

The genes are TRBV27 and TRBJ1-1, with 7 bases aligning to TRBD1. Germline V CDR1 and CDR2: MNHEY, SMNVEV (reference sequence). The CDR3 has 12 residues. The V gene end was trimmed by 7 bases and the J gene end by 4 bases; junction bases not matched to a gene: 3. This CDR3 is CASKGAGTEAFF. CDR3 sequence (DNA): TGTGCCAGCAAGGGGGCGGGCACTGAAGCTTTCTTT.

CDR3 in DNA: TGTGCCAGCAGTCCCCTCGGGACAGGGGACTACTATGGCTACACCTTC. Translated: CASSPLGTGDYYGYTF. V and J are TRBV27 and TRBJ1-2; 10 nucleotides match TRBD1. This CDR3 is 16 amino acids long. Germline CDR1 is MNHEY and CDR2 is SMNVEV (reference sequence). The ends lost 5 bases at V and 3 bases at J; junction bases unmatched: 9.

The chain uses TRBV29-1 and TRBJ2-5; the D is unclear. The V end lost 3 bases, the J end lost 11 bases, and 19 bases lay between the germline ends. Germline V lookup: CDR1 SQVTM, CDR2 ANQGSEA. The CDR3 is made up of 13 amino acids. Here the CDR3 reads CSVDRTSYNEQYF. As DNA, the CDR3 is TGCAGCGTTGACAGGACGTCCTACAATGAGCAGTACTTC.

Only a few counts were recorded for this clonotype. The chain recombines TRBV4-1 with TRBJ2-1; tentative D call: TRBD2 (6 bases). Germline-derived CDR1 and CDR2 are MGHRA and YSYEKL. V was trimmed by 2 bases and J by 4 bases, leaving 27 bases between them. The CDR3 extends over 20 amino acids. The DNA for the CDR3 is TGCGCCAGCAGCCAATCACGACTTAGTGGGTTAGCGGTTAATTACAATGAGCAGTTCTTC. It encodes CASSQSRLSGLAVNYNEQFF.

This clonotype occurred a few times. This chain connects TRBV12-3 or TRBV12-4 to TRBJ2-1; the D gene is possibly TRBD2 (5 bases). The CDR3 length is 15 residues. V was pared by 2 bases and J by 10 bases, with 18 bases between. CDR3 loop: CASSLSRNRGREQFF. The CDR3 DNA sequence: TGTGCCAGCAGTTTAAGTAGGAATCGGGGTCGCGAGCAGTTCTTC.

V gene TRBV5-1 combines with J gene TRBJ2-3, with D perhaps TRBD2 (5 bases). The V end was cut by 2 bases, the J end by 4 bases, with 11 bases between. CDR3 length: 14 amino acids. Per germline, CDR1 SGHRS and CDR2 YFSETQ. This CDR3 reads CASSFPGTPDTQYF. DNA for the CDR3: TGCGCCAGCAGCTTCCCGGGAACCCCAGATACGCAGTATTTT. Variable domain in full (rest from reference TRBV5-1 and TRBJ2-3): KAGVTQTPRYLIKTRGQQVTLSCSPISGHRSVSWYQQTPGQGLQFLFEYFSETQRNKGNFPGRFSGRQFSNSRSEMNVSTLELGDSALYLCASSFPGTPDTQYFGPGTRLTVL.

V gene TRBV2 combines with J gene TRBJ2-3; TRBD2 agrees at 11 bases. Looked up from germline, CDR1 is SNHLY and CDR2 is FYNNEI. The CDR3 sequence is 14 residues long. V lost 1 base and J lost 10; bases outside the gene matches: 4. CDR3 nucleotides: TGTGCCAGCAGTGAAGGGACTAGCGGGCCCCCGCAGTATTTT. Encoded protein: CASSEGTSGPPQYF.

V and J are TRBV12-3 or TRBV12-4 and TRBJ2-3, with D unresolved. The CDR3 extends over 14 amino acids. V was pared by 6 bases and J by 0 bases, with 10 bases between. The CDR3 loop reads CASSNLPSTDTQYF. The DNA for the CDR3 is TGTGCCAGCAGCAACCTCCCTAGCACAGATACGCAGTATTTT.

With respect to this clonotype: Relative to the germline gene, one junction end is altered; a read error may explain this. The rearrangement joins TRBV20-1 to TRBJ2-3, with 9 bases identical to TRBD2. The CDR3 totals 15 residues. Germline V gives CDR1 DFQATT, CDR2 SNEGSKA (reference sequence). CDR3 amino acids: CNARDTGLATDTQYF. CDR3 coding DNA: TGCAATGCTAGAGATACGGGACTAGCTACAGATACGCAGTATTTT.

This clonotype was counted a few times. This chain joins TRBV28 and TRBJ1-5, with a tentative D call TRBD1 (6 bases). Germline values: CDR1 MDHEN, CDR2 SYDVKM. V was cut by 5 bases and J by 2 bases, with 13 bases left in between. The CDR3 consists of 15 residues. The CDR3 DNA reads TGTGCCAGCAGTATGTCGGGGGCGGGCAATCAGCCCCAGCATTTT. This encodes CASSMSGAGNQPQHF.

The rearrangement links TRBV20-1 to TRBJ2-7; 12 bases are shared with TRBD2. The V gene's germline CDR1 is DFQATT and CDR2 SNEGSKA (reference sequence). The CDR3 covers 17 residues. J was trimmed by 6 bases and V by 3 bases; bases with no gene match: 15. The CDR3 spells CSARSAGGLAGWGEQYF. The CDR3 DNA follows: TGCAGTGCTAGGTCAGCTGGAGGACTAGCGGGATGGGGCGAGCAGTACTTC.

J is TRBJ2-7 and V is TRBV6-1; 9 nucleotides match TRBD2. This CDR3 has 15 amino acids. V was clipped by 0 bases and J by 3 bases; unmatched bases: 3. The germline V gene encodes CDR1 MNHNS and CDR2 SASEGT. The CDR3 DNA reads TGTGCCAGCAGTGAAGCCCATAGCGGGAGCTACGAGCAGTACTTC. The encoded protein is CASSEAHSGSYEQYF.

This sequence joins TRBV9 and TRBJ1-2; 8 bases line up with TRBD1. This CDR3 has 14 residues. Germline V gives CDR1 SGDLS, CDR2 YYNGEE. J lost 9 bases, V lost 0 bases, and 7 bases had no gene match. CDR3 loop: CASSVGIGQGCYTF. CDR3 sequence (DNA): TGTGCCAGCAGCGTAGGAATCGGACAGGGTTGCTACACCTTC.

The CDR3 sequence: CASSFVKVKNTEAFF. Written as DNA, the CDR3 is TGTGCCAGCAGTTTCGTGAAGGTCAAGAACACTGAAGCTTTCTTT. The V and J genes are TRBV27 and TRBJ1-1, with no clear D. The germline gives CDR1 MNHEY, CDR2 SMNVEV (reference sequence). The CDR3 is made up of 15 amino acids. Trimming pared 3 bases from V and 1 base from J, leaving 12 bases between.

The V and J genes are TRBV7-8 and TRBJ1-2; D gene ambiguous. V was trimmed by 0 bases and J by 3 bases, leaving 11 bases between them. The CDR3 extends over 15 amino acids. Germline assignment: CDR1 SGHVS and CDR2 FQNEAQ. CDR3 amino acids: CASSLAGKVDYGYTF. The CDR3 region has the DNA TGTGCCAGCAGCTTAGCCGGAAAGGTTGACTATGGCTACACCTTC.

This clonotype showed up just a few times. The chain has TRBV20-1 and TRBJ2-3; 10 bases match TRBD2. This CDR3 comprises 14 residues. V shed 2 bases and J 4 bases; nucleotides not matched to a gene: 3. Germline V gene sequence: CDR1 DFQATT, CDR2 SNEGSKA (reference sequence). The CDR3 is CSARLAGEADTQYF. The CDR3 DNA reads as TGCAGTGCTAGACTAGCGGGGGAGGCAGATACGCAGTATTTT.

The chain links TRBV6-6 to TRBJ2-7, with D possibly TRBD2 on 5 matching bases. Trimming took 2 bases from V and 3 from J, leaving 11 bases between them. Germline loops: CDR1 MNHNY, CDR2 SVGAGI (reference sequence). The CDR3 totals 14 residues. CDR3 sequence: CASSYATMGYEQYF. CDR3 DNA: TGTGCCAGCAGTTACGCGACTATGGGCTACGAGCAGTACTTC.